This is a list of T cell receptor beta chains from one sample in a study of T cell responses to AZD1222 COVID-19 vaccine. Data came from immunoSEQ multiplex PCR; TCRdb stores just in-frame clones and leaves some out. The table includes around 78,000 clones, about 93% detected once. Specimen: peripheral blood, collected on day 0 of MenACWY control vaccination. The origin of the receptors is an adult in good health. CDR3s leave out the opening cysteine and the closing phenylalanine or tryptophan.

v_gene: TRBV2; j_gene: TRBJ1-3; len: 12; CDR3aa: ASTSDSSGNTIY
v_gene: TRBV7-9; j_gene: TRBJ1-1; len: 12; CDR3aa: ASSLFKVNTEAF
v_gene: TRBV4-1; j_gene: TRBJ1-1; len: 13; CDR3aa: ASSQDLGRYTEAF
v_gene: TRBV10-3; j_gene: TRBJ2-2; len: 12; CDR3aa: AIRRDANTGELF
v_gene: TRBV24-1; j_gene: TRBJ1-5; len: 13; CDR3aa: ATSDGQGGNQPQH
v_gene: TRBV7-9; j_gene: TRBJ2-5; len: 12; CDR3aa: ASSPSAGGETQY
v_gene: TRBV5-6; j_gene: TRBJ1-5; len: 14; CDR3aa: ASSYTGGAVSQPQH
v_gene: TRBV19; j_gene: TRBJ2-4; len: 12; CDR3aa: AVRELPAKNIQY
v_gene: TRBV4-2; j_gene: TRBJ2-1; len: 13; CDR3aa: ASSRGPEGDNEQF
v_gene: TRBV12-3/TRBV12-4; j_gene: TRBJ1-5; len: 11; CDR3aa: ASSFNDNQPQH
v_gene: TRBV7-2; j_gene: TRBJ2-3; len: 10; CDR3aa: ASTSGSDTQY
v_gene: TRBV18; j_gene: TRBJ2-3; len: 10; CDR3aa: ASSESTDTQY